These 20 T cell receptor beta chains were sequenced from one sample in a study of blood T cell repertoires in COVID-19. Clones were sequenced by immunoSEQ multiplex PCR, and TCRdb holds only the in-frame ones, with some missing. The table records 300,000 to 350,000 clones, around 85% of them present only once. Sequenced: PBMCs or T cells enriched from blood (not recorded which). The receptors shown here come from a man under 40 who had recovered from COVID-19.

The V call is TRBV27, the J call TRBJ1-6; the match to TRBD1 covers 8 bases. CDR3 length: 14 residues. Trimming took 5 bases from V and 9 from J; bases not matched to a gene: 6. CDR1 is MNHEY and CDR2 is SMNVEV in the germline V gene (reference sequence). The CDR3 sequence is CASSGGQGSSPLHF. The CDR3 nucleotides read TGTGCCAGCAGTGGAGGACAGGGCAGTTCACCCCTCCACTTT.

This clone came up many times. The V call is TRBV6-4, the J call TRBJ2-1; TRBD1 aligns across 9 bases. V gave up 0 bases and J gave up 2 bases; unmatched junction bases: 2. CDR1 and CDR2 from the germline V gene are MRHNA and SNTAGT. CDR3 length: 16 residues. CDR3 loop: CASSDSGQGTYNEQFF. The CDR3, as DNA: TGTGCCAGCAGTGACTCCGGACAGGGGACCTACAATGAGCAGTTCTTC.

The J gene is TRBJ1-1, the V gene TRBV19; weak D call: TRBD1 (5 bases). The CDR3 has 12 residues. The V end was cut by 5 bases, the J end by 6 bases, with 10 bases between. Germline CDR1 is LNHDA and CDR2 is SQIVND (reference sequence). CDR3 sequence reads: CASSFRVPEAFF. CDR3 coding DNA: TGTGCCAGTAGTTTCAGGGTCCCTGAAGCTTTCTTT. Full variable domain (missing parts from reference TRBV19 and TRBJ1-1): DGGITQSPKYLFRKEGQNVTLSCEQNLNHDAMYWYRQDPGQGLRLIYYSQIVNDFQKGDIAEGYSVSREKKESFPLTVTSAQKNPTAFYLCASSFRVPEAFFGQGTRLTVV.

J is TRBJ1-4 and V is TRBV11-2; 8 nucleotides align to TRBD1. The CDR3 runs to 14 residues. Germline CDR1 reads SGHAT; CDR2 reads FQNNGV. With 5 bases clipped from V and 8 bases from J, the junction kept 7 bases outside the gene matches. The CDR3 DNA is TGTGCCAGCAGCCCACGACAGGGGTGGGAAAAACTGTTTTTT. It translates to CASSPRQGWEKLFF.

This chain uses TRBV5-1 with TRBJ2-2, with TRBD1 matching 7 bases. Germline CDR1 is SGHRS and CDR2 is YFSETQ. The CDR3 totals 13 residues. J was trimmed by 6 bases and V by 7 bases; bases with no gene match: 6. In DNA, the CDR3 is TGCGCCAGCGGTACAGGGGACCCCGGGGAGCTGTTTTTT. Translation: CASGTGDPGELFF.

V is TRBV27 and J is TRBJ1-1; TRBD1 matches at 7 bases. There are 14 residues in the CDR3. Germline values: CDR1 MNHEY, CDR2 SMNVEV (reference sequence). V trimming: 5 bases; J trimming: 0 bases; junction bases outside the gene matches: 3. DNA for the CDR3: TGTGCCAGCAGTCGGACAGGCATGAACACTGAAGCTTTCTTT. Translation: CASSRTGMNTEAFF.

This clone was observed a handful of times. The CDR3: CASSPREDTGNQPQHF. The CDR3 DNA reads as TGTGCCAGCTCACCTAGGGAGGACACCGGCAATCAGCCCCAGCATTTT. The rearrangement joins TRBV18 to TRBJ1-5; tentatively, D is TRBD1 (5 bases). CDR1 is KGHSH, CDR2 LQKENI, per germline. CDR3 size: 16 residues. Trimming took 3 bases from V and 2 from J, leaving 14 bases between them.

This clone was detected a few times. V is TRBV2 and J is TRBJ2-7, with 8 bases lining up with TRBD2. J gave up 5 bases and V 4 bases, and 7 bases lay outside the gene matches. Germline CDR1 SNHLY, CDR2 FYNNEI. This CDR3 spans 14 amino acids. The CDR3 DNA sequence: TGTGCCAGCAGTGCCCGGGGGGGCGAGGACGAGCAGTACTTC. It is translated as CASSARGGEDEQYF.

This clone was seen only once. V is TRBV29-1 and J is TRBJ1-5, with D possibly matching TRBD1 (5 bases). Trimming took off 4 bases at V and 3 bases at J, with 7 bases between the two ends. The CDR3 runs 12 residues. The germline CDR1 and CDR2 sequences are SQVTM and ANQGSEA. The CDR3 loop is CSVGQHNQPQHF. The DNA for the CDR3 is TGCAGCGTTGGACAGCACAATCAGCCCCAGCATTTT.

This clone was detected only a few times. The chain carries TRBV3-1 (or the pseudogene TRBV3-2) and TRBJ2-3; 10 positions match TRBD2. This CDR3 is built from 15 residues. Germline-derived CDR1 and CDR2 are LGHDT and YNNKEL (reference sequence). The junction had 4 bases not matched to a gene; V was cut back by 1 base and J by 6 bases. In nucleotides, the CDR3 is TGTGCCAGCAGCCAAGTAACTAGCGGGGTGGATACGCAGTATTTT. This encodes CASSQVTSGVDTQYF.

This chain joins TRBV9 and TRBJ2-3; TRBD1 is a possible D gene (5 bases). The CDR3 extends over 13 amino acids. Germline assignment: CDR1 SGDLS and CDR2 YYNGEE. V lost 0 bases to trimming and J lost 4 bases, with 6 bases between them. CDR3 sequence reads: CASSVVGADTQYF. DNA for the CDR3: TGTGCCAGCAGCGTAGTAGGGGCAGATACGCAGTATTTT.

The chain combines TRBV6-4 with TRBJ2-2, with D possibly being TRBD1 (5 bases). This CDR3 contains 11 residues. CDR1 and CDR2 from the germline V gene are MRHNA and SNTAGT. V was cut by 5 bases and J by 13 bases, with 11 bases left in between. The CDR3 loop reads CASSRGSRLFF. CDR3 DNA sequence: TGTGCCAGCAGTAGGGGAAGTCGGCTGTTTTTT.

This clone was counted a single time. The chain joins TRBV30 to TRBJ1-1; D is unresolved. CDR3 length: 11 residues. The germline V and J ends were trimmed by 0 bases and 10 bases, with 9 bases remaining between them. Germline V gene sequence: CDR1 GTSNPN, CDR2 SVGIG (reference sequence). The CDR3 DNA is TGTGCCTGGAGTGTGGTTGGCGGAGCTTTCTTT. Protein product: CAWSVVGGAFF.

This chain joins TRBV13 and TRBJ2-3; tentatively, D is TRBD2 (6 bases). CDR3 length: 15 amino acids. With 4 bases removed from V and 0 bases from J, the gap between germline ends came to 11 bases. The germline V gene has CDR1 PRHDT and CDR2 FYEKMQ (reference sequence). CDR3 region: CASSSRGSSTDTQYF. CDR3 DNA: TGTGCCAGCAGCTCGCGGGGATCTAGCACAGATACGCAGTATTTT.

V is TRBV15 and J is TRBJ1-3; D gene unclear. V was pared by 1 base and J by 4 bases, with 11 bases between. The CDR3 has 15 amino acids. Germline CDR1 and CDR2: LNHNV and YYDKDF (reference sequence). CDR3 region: CATSRGGPGGNTIYF. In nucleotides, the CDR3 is TGTGCCACCAGCAGAGGGGGTCCGGGAGGAAACACCATATATTTT.

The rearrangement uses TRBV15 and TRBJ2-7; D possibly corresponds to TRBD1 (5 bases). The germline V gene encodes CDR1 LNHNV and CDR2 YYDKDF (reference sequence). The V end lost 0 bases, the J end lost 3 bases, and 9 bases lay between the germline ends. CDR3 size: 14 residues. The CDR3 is CATSRDQGHYEQYF. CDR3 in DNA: TGTGCCACCAGCAGAGATCAGGGCCACTACGAGCAGTACTTC.

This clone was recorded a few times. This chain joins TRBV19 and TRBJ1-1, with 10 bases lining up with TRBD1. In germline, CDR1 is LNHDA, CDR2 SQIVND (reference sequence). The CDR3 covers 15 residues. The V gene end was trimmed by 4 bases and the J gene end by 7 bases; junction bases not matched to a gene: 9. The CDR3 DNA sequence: TGTGCCAGTAGTACAAGGGACAGGGGAGGCGATGAAGCTTTCTTT. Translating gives CASSTRDRGGDEAFF. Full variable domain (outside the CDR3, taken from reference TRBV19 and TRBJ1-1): DGGITQSPKYLFRKEGQNVTLSCEQNLNHDAMYWYRQDPGQGLRLIYYSQIVNDFQKGDIAEGYSVSREKKESFPLTVTSAQKNPTAFYLCASSTRDRGGDEAFFGQGTRLTVV.

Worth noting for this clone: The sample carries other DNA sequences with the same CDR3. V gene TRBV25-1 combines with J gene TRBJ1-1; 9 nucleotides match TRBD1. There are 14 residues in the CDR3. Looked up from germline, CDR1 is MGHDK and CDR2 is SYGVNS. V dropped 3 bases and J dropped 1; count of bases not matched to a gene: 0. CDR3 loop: CASSEDRGNTEAFF. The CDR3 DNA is TGTGCCAGCAGTGAGGACAGGGGGAACACTGAAGCTTTCTTT.

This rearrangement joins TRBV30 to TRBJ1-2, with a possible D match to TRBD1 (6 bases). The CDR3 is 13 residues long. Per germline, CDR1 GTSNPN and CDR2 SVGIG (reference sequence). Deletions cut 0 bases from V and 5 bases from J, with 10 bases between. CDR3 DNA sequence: TGTGCCTGGAGTGTACAGGGCCCTTATGGCTACACCTTC. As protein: CAWSVQGPYGYTF.

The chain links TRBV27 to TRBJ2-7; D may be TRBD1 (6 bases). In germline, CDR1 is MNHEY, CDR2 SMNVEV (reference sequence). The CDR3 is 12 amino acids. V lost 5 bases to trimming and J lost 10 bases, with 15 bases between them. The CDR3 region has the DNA TGTGCCAGCAGTAAGATACAGGGACCACAGTACTTC. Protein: CASSKIQGPQYF.